This T cell receptor (beta chain) comes out of a study of cytomegalovirus exposure and HLA in healthy donors. With respect to this clone: The antigen is not known.

Findings and limits, study-wide: Later on, a genetic analysis was performed. It linked a missense variant in DCLRE1C with V- and J-gene trimming of TCR beta.

The PCR was carried out with 60 Vbeta primers and 13 Jbeta primers. The table came from immunoSEQ multiplex PCR; TCRdb's copy has only in-frame clones and leaves some out. The top ten clones hold roughly 30% of a sample with roughly 92,000 clones, 75% to 90% of them seen once. This TCR was sampled from a man in his fifties or sixties in good health and CMV-seropositive. The sequenced material came from PBMCs.

The DNA of the CDR3 is TGTGCCAGCAGCTTGGTAGGACAGACAGATACGCAGTATTTT. Protein: CASSLVGQTDTQYF. The rearrangement joins TRBV5-4 to TRBJ2-3; possibly TRBD1 for D (6 bases). V was shortened by 0 bases and J by 3 bases, with 8 bases between the two germline ends. Germline V gene lookup returns CDR1 SGHNT and CDR2 YYREEE (reference sequence). The CDR3 length is 14 residues.